The 14 T cell receptor beta chains given below trace back to one sample, sequenced in a study of T-cell reconstitution after alpha-beta-depleted transplantation in children. Researchers prepared the TCRbeta library using unique molecular identifiers, the study reports. TCRdb processed the PCR reads anew with MiXCR; each CDR3 protein has one entry. The table has approximately 350,000 distinct CDR3 sequences, less than 15% seen once; the top ten hold roughly 4.3%. The source material was PBMCs, sampled from the stem cell graft. These receptors all come from a human donor who donated a stem cell graft to a child with Fanconi anemia.

The V gene is TRBV6-5, the J gene TRBJ1-3; weak D call: TRBD1 (5 bases). This CDR3 has 19 amino acids. Trimming removed 2 bases from V and 4 bases from J, with 24 bases in between. CDR1 and CDR2 (germline): MNHEY, SVGAGI. The CDR3 protein is CASSYRHPAGLEVGNTIYF. The CDR3 coding sequence is TGTGCCAGCAGTTACCGACACCCCGCAGGGCTCGAGGTCGGAAACACCATATATTTT.

The chain recombines TRBV20-1 with TRBJ1-4; maybe TRBD1 (5 bases). CDR3 length: 13 amino acids. CDR1 and CDR2 from the germline V gene are DFQATT and SNEGSKA (reference sequence). With 6 bases removed from V and 0 bases from J, the gap between germline ends came to 8 bases. CDR3 DNA: TGCAGTGCCTTGACAGCAACTAATGAAAAACTGTTTTTT. Protein sequence: CSALTATNEKLFF.

This clonotype was found many times. V usage is TRBV11-2 and J usage is TRBJ1-1; no clear D gene. With 2 bases removed from V and 6 bases from J, the gap between germline ends came to 7 bases. Per the germline V gene, CDR1 is SGHAT and CDR2 is FQNNGV. The CDR3 length is 12 residues. This CDR3 reads CASSLTLAEAFF. The CDR3, as DNA: TGTGCCAGCAGCTTAACATTGGCTGAAGCTTTCTTT.

The genes are TRBV4-2 and TRBJ1-1; D gene unclear. Trimming pared 2 bases from V and 4 bases from J, leaving 17 bases between. This CDR3 comprises 16 residues. CDR1 and CDR2 from the germline V gene are LGHNA and YNFKEQ. CDR3 coding DNA: TGTGCCAGCAGCCAATCGTTGGCCAGTTTAGGCACTGAAGCTTTCTTT. It is translated as CASSQSLASLGTEAFF.

The rearrangement links TRBV27 to TRBJ1-5; 10 positions match TRBD1. V was pared by 6 bases and J by 3 bases, with 8 bases of the junction left unmatched. Per germline, CDR1 MNHEY and CDR2 SMNVEV (reference sequence). The CDR3 is 16 amino acids. The CDR3 here is CASRDGQGGFNQPQHF. The CDR3 coding sequence is TGTGCCAGCAGGGACGGACAGGGGGGATTCAATCAGCCCCAGCATTTT.

This clonotype was seen a handful of times. This rearrangement joins TRBV5-5 to TRBJ1-1; D is unclear. Per germline, CDR1 SGHKS and CDR2 YYEKEE (reference sequence). The CDR3 extends over 13 amino acids. V lost 0 bases and J lost 8, with 11 bases in between. In DNA form, the CDR3 reads TGTGCCAGCAGCTTGGGGGTGGGGTACGAAGCTTTCTTT. It codes for CASSLGVGYEAFF.

This clonotype was recorded many times. This sequence joins TRBV11-2 and TRBJ2-1; D is undetermined. V lost 5 bases, J lost 8 bases, and 19 bases lay in between. Per germline, CDR1 SGHAT and CDR2 FQNNGV. The length of the CDR3 is 15 residues. The CDR3 protein is CASSLYPQVGHEQFF. Written as DNA, the CDR3 is TGTGCCAGCAGCCTCTACCCCCAAGTGGGCCATGAGCAGTTCTTC.

As concerns this clonotype: At one end the junction does not follow the germline gene, possibly because of a read error. This rearrangement joins TRBV12-3 or TRBV12-4 to TRBJ1-1; 8 bases align to TRBD1. The CDR3 loop spans 14 amino acids. CDR3 region: CASSRTGRSAETFF. The CDR3 DNA is TGTGCCAGCAGTAGGACAGGGCGTAGTGCTGAAACTTTCTTT.

The V and J genes are TRBV2 and TRBJ2-3; TRBD2 matches at 15 bases. The length of the CDR3 is 15 residues. With V trimmed by 6 bases and J by 5 bases, 3 bases remained unmatched. Germline V lookup: CDR1 SNHLY, CDR2 FYNNEI. The CDR3 region has the DNA TGTGCCAGCAGAGGGACTAGCGGGGGGAGAGATACGCAGTATTTT. Residues: CASRGTSGGRDTQYF.

This clonotype was seen many times. This chain joins TRBV5-1 and TRBJ1-5; 11 nucleotides agree with TRBD1. The V gene end was trimmed by 4 bases and the J gene end by 5 bases; junction bases not matched to a gene: 2. This CDR3 has 14 residues. Germline CDR1 reads SGHRS; CDR2 reads YFSETQ. The CDR3 region is CASSEGQGDQPQHF. Written as DNA, the CDR3 is TGCGCCAGCAGCGAGGGACAGGGGGATCAGCCCCAGCATTTT. Drawing the rest from reference TRBV5-1 and TRBJ1-5, the complete variable domain is KAGVTQTPRYLIKTRGQQVTLSCSPISGHRSVSWYQQTPGQGLQFLFEYFSETQRNKGNFPGRFSGRQFSNSRSEMNVSTLELGDSALYLCASSEGQGDQPQHFGDGTRLSIL.

This clonotype was counted at least ten times. The rearrangement uses TRBV2 and TRBJ2-1; tentative D call: TRBD1 (6 bases). CDR1 and CDR2 from the germline V gene are SNHLY and FYNNEI. The V gene lost 2 bases and the J gene lost 8 bases, with 13 bases spanning the gap. The CDR3 extends over 14 amino acids. CDR3 loop: CASSELQGGDEQFF. The CDR3 region has the DNA TGTGCCAGCAGTGAATTACAGGGCGGCGATGAGCAGTTCTTC.

The chain carries TRBV10-3 and TRBJ2-2; 7 bases align to TRBD1. The CDR3 is 17 amino acids. The ends lost 4 bases at V and 0 bases at J; junction bases unmatched: 8. Germline CDR1 ENHRY, CDR2 SYGVKD. The CDR3 bases are TGTGCCATCAGTGTAGTAGGGGACAGAACGAACACCGGGGAGCTGTTTTTT. Protein: CAISVVGDRTNTGELFF.

At least ten counts were recorded for this clonotype. The V and J genes are TRBV12-3 or TRBV12-4 and TRBJ2-3; D is unresolved. The CDR3 contains 14 residues. The germline V and J ends were trimmed by 6 bases and 0 bases, with 10 bases remaining between them. The CDR3 DNA reads as TGTGCCAGCAGCCAAAGCGCTAGCACAGATACGCAGTATTTT. Amino acid sequence: CASSQSASTDTQYF.

CDR3 DNA: TGTGCCAGCAGCTTGAACATCTACAATGAGCAGTTCTTC. Protein: CASSLNIYNEQFF. This sequence joins TRBV7-9 and TRBJ2-1; D ambiguous. In germline, CDR1 is SEHNR, CDR2 FQNEAQ (reference sequence). The V end lost 3 bases, the J end lost 3 bases, and 6 bases lay between the germline ends. This CDR3 has 13 amino acids.